Below, 23 T cell receptor beta chains from the same sample are listed, as sequenced in a study of blood T cell repertoires in COVID-19. Assay used: immunoSEQ multiplex PCR; TCRdb lists only in-frame clones, some missing. This table holds more than 85,000 clones, roughly 82% found once. The sequencing input was peripheral blood. Receptor source: a man aged 80 or over with acute or convalescent COVID-19.

The chain combines TRBV6-6 with TRBJ2-7, with 8 bases fitting TRBD1. Per germline, CDR1 MNHNY and CDR2 SVGAGI (reference sequence). This CDR3 spans 16 amino acids. V was clipped by 7 bases and J by 1 base; unmatched bases: 12. CDR3 residues: CASTLNIWDRSYEQYF. The CDR3 region has the DNA TGTGCCAGCACCTTAAACATTTGGGACAGGTCCTACGAGCAGTACTTC.

The sample holds one count of this clone. The chain couples TRBV3-1 (or the pseudogene TRBV3-2) to TRBJ1-5; 7 bases are shared with TRBD1. The V gene end was trimmed by 5 bases and the J gene end by 2 bases; junction bases not matched to a gene: 0. In germline, CDR1 is LGHDT, CDR2 YNNKEL (reference sequence). The CDR3 contains 13 residues. The CDR3 DNA sequence: TGTGCCAGCAGCGGACAGGGCAATCAGCCCCAGCATTTT. It specifies CASSGQGNQPQHF.

The J gene is TRBJ2-1, the V gene TRBV7-9, with TRBD1 as a possible D gene (6 bases). This CDR3 spans 15 amino acids. In germline, CDR1 is SEHNR, CDR2 FQNEAQ (reference sequence). V dropped 1 base and J dropped 3 bases, with 10 bases sitting between them. Written as DNA, the CDR3 is TGTGCCAGCAGCTTAGGGGACACTGTCTACAATGAGCAGTTCTTC. Amino acids: CASSLGDTVYNEQFF.

A single count supports this clone. In the same sample, other DNA sequences code for this CDR3. The chain joins TRBV30 to TRBJ1-1; 7 bases align to TRBD1. CDR1 is GTSNPN and CDR2 is SVGIG in the germline V gene (reference sequence). J gave up 0 bases and V 0 bases, and 10 bases lay outside the gene matches. The CDR3 covers 17 residues. CDR3 DNA sequence: TGTGCCTGGAGTGTGAGAGGGGGCCGTGGGATGAACACTGAAGCTTTCTTT. It specifies CAWSVRGGRGMNTEAFF.

This chain connects TRBV5-5 to TRBJ2-5; TRBD2 is a possible D gene (5 bases). V shed 0 bases and J shed 5 bases, with 11 bases lying between them. Germline CDR1 SGHKS, CDR2 YYEKEE (reference sequence). The CDR3 has 14 residues. The CDR3 DNA sequence: TGTGCCAGCAGCTTGGCCGGAGGCAGGGAGACCCAGTACTTC. Its protein product is CASSLAGGRETQYF.

V is TRBV12-3 or TRBV12-4 and J is TRBJ1-3, with D possibly matching TRBD1 (6 bases). This CDR3 is 13 amino acids long. Trimming stripped 6 bases from V and 4 bases from J, with 10 bases between. The CDR3 region has the DNA TGTGCCAGCAGACCCGGACAGGGAAACACCATATATTTT. Translated, it gives CASRPGQGNTIYF.

This clone was found many times. The V call is TRBV9, the J call TRBJ1-5, with TRBD1 matching over 9 bases. J gave up 6 bases and V 4 bases, and 8 bases lay outside the gene matches. The CDR3 runs to 15 residues. Germline assignment: CDR1 SGDLS and CDR2 YYNGEE. The chain's CDR3 is CASSQGQGEGQPQHF. The CDR3 DNA sequence: TGTGCCAGCAGCCAGGGACAGGGTGAGGGTCAGCCCCAGCATTTT. The full variable domain, rest sourced from reference TRBV9 and TRBJ1-5, is DSGVTQTPKHLITATGQRVTLRCSPRSGDLSVYWYQQSLDQGLQFLIQYYNGEERAKGNILERFSAQQFPDLHSELNLSSLELGDSALYFCASSQGQGEGQPQHFGDGTRLSIL.

The chain carries TRBV7-9 and TRBJ1-1; D is unclear. Germline lookup yields CDR1 SEHNR and CDR2 FQNEAQ (reference sequence). V was trimmed by 2 bases and J by 4 bases, leaving 14 bases between them. The CDR3 is 15 residues long. The CDR3 protein is CASSLSPGAGTEAFF. As DNA, the CDR3 is TGTGCCAGCAGCTTATCCCCGGGAGCAGGCACTGAAGCTTTCTTT.

The J gene is TRBJ1-6, the V gene TRBV5-1; D is uncertain. V lost 4 bases and J lost 0, with 14 bases in between. CDR3 length: 17 amino acids. Germline V gene sequence: CDR1 SGHRS, CDR2 YFSETQ. For the CDR3, the DNA is TGCGCCAGCAGCCCGAGGGCGGATAGCTCCTATAATTCACCCCTCCACTTT. Amino acids: CASSPRADSSYNSPLHF.

The CDR3 protein is CSVEGTSGTKQYF. CDR3 DNA sequence: TGCAGCGTTGAAGGGACTAGCGGGACTAAGCAGTACTTC. The V and J genes are TRBV29-1 and TRBJ2-7, with 12 nucleotides matching TRBD2. This CDR3 comprises 13 residues. Trimming took 1 base from V and 8 from J; bases not matched to a gene: 3. Germline V CDR1 and CDR2: SQVTM, ANQGSEA.

The V call is TRBV9, the J call TRBJ1-6, with 10 bases lining up with TRBD1. Germline-derived CDR1 and CDR2 are SGDLS and YYNGEE. Trimming at V came to 3 bases and at J to 6 bases, leaving 9 bases not matched to a gene. The CDR3 has 17 residues. In DNA form, the CDR3 reads TGTGCCAGCAGCGAGGGTGGGACAGGGGTCTTTAATTCACCCCTCCACTTT. Its translation: CASSEGGTGVFNSPLHF.

The chain recombines TRBV7-2 with TRBJ1-4, with 8 bases that match TRBD1. The CDR3 has 15 residues. With 0 bases clipped from V and 8 bases from J, the junction kept 5 bases outside the gene matches. Per the germline V gene, CDR1 is SGHTA and CDR2 is FQGNSA. The CDR3 sequence: CASSLAQGQDEKLFF. CDR3 sequence (DNA): TGTGCCAGCAGCTTAGCACAGGGACAGGACGAAAAACTGTTTTTT. Based on the CDR3 plus reference TRBV7-2 and TRBJ1-4, the full variable domain is GAGVSQSPSNKVTEKGKDVELRCDPISGHTALYWYRQSLGQGLEFLIYFQGNSAPDKSGLPSDRFSAERTGGSVSTLTIQRTQQEDSAVYLCASSLAQGQDEKLFFGSGTQLSVL.

Note on this clone: No conserved phenylalanine or tryptophan ends this CDR3, so it is likely a read error. The DNA is omitted, as the CDR3 cannot be located on it reliably, and the CDR3 follows TCRdb's listing. The V call is TRBV3-1 (or the pseudogene TRBV3-2), the J call TRBJ1-2; the table's D call, TRBD1, was not checked against the DNA. Inclusive of both ends, the CDR3 amounts to 13 amino acids. Germline CDR1 is LGHDT and CDR2 is YNNKEL (reference sequence). The CDR3 loop is CASSQDWGHLLLL.

The chain employs TRBV2 and TRBJ1-5; D is perhaps TRBD1 (5 bases). Looked up from germline, CDR1 is SNHLY and CDR2 is FYNNEI. The V and J ends lost 5 bases and 6 bases respectively, with 11 bases between them. The CDR3 runs 13 residues. DNA for the CDR3: TGTGCCAGCAGTCAGGGTGGATCTCAGCCCCAGCATTTT. Residues: CASSQGGSQPQHF.

This clone was seen once. The J gene is TRBJ1-5, the V gene TRBV7-9, with D tentatively TRBD1 (5 bases). Germline CDR1 is SEHNR and CDR2 is FQNEAQ (reference sequence). The CDR3 loop spans 13 amino acids. V was pared by 4 bases and J by 7 bases, with 11 bases between. The CDR3 DNA follows: TGTGCCAGCAGCTCTATGGGGGGGCAGCCCCAGCATTTT. This gives the protein CASSSMGGQPQHF.

This chain links TRBV18 with TRBJ1-6; no definite D call. The CDR3 is made up of 16 amino acids. Germline V CDR1 and CDR2: KGHSH, LQKENI. Trimming took 3 bases from V and 10 from J, leaving 19 bases between them. This chain's CDR3 is CASSPDRAKGGSPLHF. CDR3 in DNA: TGTGCCAGCTCACCCGACCGGGCCAAGGGAGGCTCACCCCTCCACTTT.

CDR3 in amino acids: CASQTSGRNYEQYF. The CDR3 bases are TGTGCCAGCCAAACTAGCGGGAGGAACTACGAGCAGTACTTC. The rearrangement uses TRBV28 and TRBJ2-7; 12 bases line up with TRBD2. Germline V gives CDR1 MDHEN, CDR2 SYDVKM. The V and J ends lost 8 bases and 3 bases, in that order; junction bases with no gene match: 5. The CDR3 has 14 residues. Drawing the rest from reference TRBV28 and TRBJ2-7, the complete variable domain is DVKVTQSSRYLVKRTGEKVFLECVQDMDHENMFWYRQDPGLGLRLIYFSYDVKMKEKGDIPEGYSVSREKKERFSLILESASTNQTSMYLCASQTSGRNYEQYFGPGTRLTVT.

This clone was counted a single time. The V gene is TRBV6-5, the J gene TRBJ2-7; 11 bases match TRBD2. The CDR3 length is 15 residues. V gave up 5 bases and J gave up 4 bases; unmatched junction bases: 7. From germline, CDR1 is MNHEY and CDR2 SVGAGI. As DNA, the CDR3 is TGTGCCAGCAGTACCTCTACTAGCGGGAGTTACGAGCAGTACTTC. Translation gives CASSTSTSGSYEQYF.

The rearrangement joins TRBV6-5 to TRBJ1-2; maybe TRBD1 (6 bases). The CDR3 spans 12 residues. The germline gives CDR1 MNHEY, CDR2 SVGAGI. The V end lost 2 bases, the J end lost 9 bases, and 10 bases lay between the germline ends. The DNA of the CDR3 is TGTGCCAGCAGTTACGGGGGACAAAGCTACACCTTC. This gives the protein CASSYGGQSYTF.

Only one count was recorded for this clone. The chain uses TRBV11-2 and TRBJ2-3; the D gene is possibly TRBD1 (6 bases). CDR1 is SGHAT and CDR2 is FQNNGV in the germline V gene. The CDR3 contains 13 residues. V lost 5 bases, J lost 6 bases, and 12 bases lay in between. This CDR3 reads CASSRQGGDTQYF. Here the CDR3 DNA reads TGTGCCAGCAGCCGTCAAGGGGGTGATACGCAGTATTTT.

The chain carries TRBV4-3 and TRBJ2-3, with 11 bases aligning to TRBD2. The CDR3 consists of 19 residues. Looked up from germline, CDR1 is LGHNA and CDR2 is YSLEER. After removal of 0 bases from V and 2 bases from J, the junction contained 10 bases not matched to a gene. CDR3 DNA: TGCGCCAGCAGCCAAGAAGTACTAGCGGGAGTCGGTGACACAGATACGCAGTATTTT. Protein sequence: CASSQEVLAGVGDTDTQYF.

V and J are TRBV5-5 and TRBJ2-7; TRBD1 might be the D (6 bases). This CDR3 is built from 13 residues. Germline V CDR1 and CDR2: SGHKS, YYEKEE (reference sequence). Between the trimmed V and J ends, which lost 1 base and 5 bases, there was a span of 10 bases. The CDR3 region is CASSLYRVHEQYF. The CDR3 coding sequence is TGTGCCAGCAGCTTGTACAGGGTCCACGAGCAGTACTTC.

This clone was recorded many times. V usage is TRBV24-1 and J usage is TRBJ2-5; 9 bases are a match to TRBD2. The CDR3 sequence is 16 residues long. In germline, CDR1 is KGHDR, CDR2 SFDVKD. V gave up 5 bases and J gave up 1 base; unmatched junction bases: 7. CDR3 bases: TGTGCCACCAGTGGCTCGAAGCGGGGGGCCCAAGAGACCCAGTACTTC. Its translation: CATSGSKRGAQETQYF.